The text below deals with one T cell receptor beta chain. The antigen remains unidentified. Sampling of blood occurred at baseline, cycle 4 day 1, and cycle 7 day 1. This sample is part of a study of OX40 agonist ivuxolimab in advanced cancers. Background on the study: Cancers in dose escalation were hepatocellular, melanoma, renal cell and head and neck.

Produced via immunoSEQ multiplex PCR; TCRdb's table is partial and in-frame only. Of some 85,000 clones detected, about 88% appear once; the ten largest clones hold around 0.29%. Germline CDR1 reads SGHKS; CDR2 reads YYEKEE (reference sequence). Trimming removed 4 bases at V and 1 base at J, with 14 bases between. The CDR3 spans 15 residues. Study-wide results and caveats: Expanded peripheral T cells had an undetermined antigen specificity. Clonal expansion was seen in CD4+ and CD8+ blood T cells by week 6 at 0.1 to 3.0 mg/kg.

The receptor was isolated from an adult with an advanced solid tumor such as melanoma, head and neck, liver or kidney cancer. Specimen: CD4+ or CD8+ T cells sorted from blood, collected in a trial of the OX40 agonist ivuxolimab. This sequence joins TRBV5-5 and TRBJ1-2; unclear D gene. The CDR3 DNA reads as TGTGCCAGCAGCGTGGGAGGGTTGAGTAACTATGGCTACACCTTC. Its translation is CASSVGGLSNYGYTF.